The rows below give T cell receptor beta chains drawn from one sample of a study of regulatory T cells in long-lasting Graves disease. Each CDR3 protein gets one entry after TCRdb re-called the multiplex PCR reads with MiXCR. The sample has about 660,000 distinct CDR3 sequences; about 32% are singletons. Material: peripheral blood mononuclear cells (PBMCs), obtained when the disease was refractory, from a patient treated with antithyroid drugs. The receptor source for this set is a female donor with Graves disease. Each CDR3 is given with its conserved first and last residue. Each record gives: CDR3 protein, CDR3 DNA, CDR3 length, J gene, V gene, clone size, D gene. The D gene is left open where the match is weak. Only part of the rows carry a size: once, few, many, or a class if the clone is expanded.

CDR3: CASTWDGRANTEAFF
DNA: TGTGCCAGCACGTGGGACGGGCGGGCGAACACTGAAGCTTTCTTT
length: 15
J: TRBJ1-1
V: TRBV11-2
size: many
D: NA

CDR3: CASRGFLDRRNNSPLHF
DNA: TGTGCCAGCAGGGGTTTCCTGGACAGACGAAATAATTCACCCCTCCACTTT
length: 17
J: TRBJ1-6
V: TRBV2
size: NA
D: NA

CDR3: CASSLGPGQQETQYF
DNA: TGTGCCAGCAGCTTAGGTCCTGGGCAACAAGAGACCCAGTACTTC
length: 15
J: TRBJ2-5
V: TRBV7-6
size: many
D: NA

CDR3: CSAKVPETYEQYF
DNA: TGCAGTGCTAAAGTACCAGAGACCTACGAGCAGTACTTC
length: 13
J: TRBJ2-7
V: TRBV20-1
size: NA
D: NA

CDR3: CAWSPGQGGSPLHF
DNA: TGTGCCTGGAGTCCGGGACAGGGTGGTTCACCCCTCCACTTT
length: 14
J: TRBJ1-6
V: TRBV30
size: NA
D: TRBD1

CDR3: CAWSPPSGTGLTEAFF
DNA: TGTGCCTGGAGTCCTCCTTCCGGGACAGGGTTAACTGAAGCTTTCTTT
length: 16
J: TRBJ1-1
V: TRBV30
size: NA
D: TRBD1

CDR3: CSARARTNTDTQYF
DNA: TGCAGTGCTAGAGCCCGGACAAACACAGATACGCAGTATTTT
length: 14
J: TRBJ2-3
V: TRBV20-1
size: few
D: NA

CDR3: CSAESTGTGTSSGNTIYF
DNA: TGCAGTGCTGAAAGTACCGGGACAGGGACATCCTCTGGAAACACCATATATTTT
length: 18
J: TRBJ1-3
V: TRBV20-1
size: NA
D: TRBD1

CDR3: CASSRRGQVGQPQHF
DNA: TGTGCCAGTAGCAGGAGGGGGCAGGTCGGTCAGCCCCAGCATTTT
length: 15
J: TRBJ1-5
V: TRBV19
size: NA
D: TRBD1

CDR3: CASSLDRRDGTVYF
DNA: TGCGCCAGCAGCTTGGACCGGAGGGACGGGACAGTTTACTTC
length: 14
J: TRBJ2-7
V: TRBV5-1
size: NA
D: NA

CDR3: CSANSYGYTF
DNA: TGCAGTGCAAACAGTTATGGCTACACCTTC
length: 10
J: TRBJ1-2
V: TRBV20-1
size: NA
D: NA

CDR3: CASSLTLAYGYTF
DNA: TGTGCCAGCAGTTTGACCCTGGCCTATGGCTACACCTTC
length: 13
J: TRBJ1-2
V: TRBV27
size: NA
D: NA

CDR3: CASSPLAGGYTEAFF
DNA: TGTGCCAGCAGCCCGTTGGCGGGAGGGTACACTGAAGCTTTCTTT
length: 15
J: TRBJ1-1
V: TRBV7-9
size: few
D: NA

CDR3: CASSYSGRVWETQYF
DNA: TGTGCCAGCAGTTACAGCGGGAGGGTTTGGGAGACCCAGTACTTC
length: 15
J: TRBJ2-5
V: TRBV12-3/TRBV12-4
size: few
D: TRBD2

CDR3: CASSLPSSTNEKLFF
DNA: TGTGCCAGCTCACTACCCTCATCCACGAATGAAAAACTGTTTTTT
length: 15
J: TRBJ1-4
V: TRBV18
size: NA
D: NA

CDR3: CASSAGGGPNYGYTF
DNA: TGTGCCAGCAGCGCGGGTGGGGGCCCTAACTATGGCTACACCTTC
length: 15
J: TRBJ1-2
V: TRBV9
size: few
D: NA

CDR3: CASSRVQSEAFF
DNA: TGTGCCAGCAGCCGGGTACAGAGTGAAGCTTTCTTT
length: 12
J: TRBJ1-1
V: TRBV3-1
size: once
D: NA

CDR3: CSATLAGVETQYF
DNA: TGCAGTGCTACGCTAGCGGGAGTGGAAACCCAGTACTTC
length: 13
J: TRBJ2-5
V: TRBV20-1
size: few
D: TRBD2

CDR3: CASSLIAGRGAGELFF
DNA: TGTGCCAGCAGCTTAATTGCGGGGAGGGGCGCCGGGGAGCTGTTTTTT
length: 16
J: TRBJ2-2
V: TRBV7-3
size: NA
D: TRBD2

CDR3: CSARRPGQGSYEQYF
DNA: TGCAGTGCTAGACGTCCGGGACAGGGTTCCTACGAGCAGTACTTC
length: 15
J: TRBJ2-7
V: TRBV20-1
size: NA
D: TRBD1

CDR3: CASSRGLAAYEQYF
DNA: TGTGCCAGTAGTAGAGGACTAGCTGCCTACGAGCAGTACTTC
length: 14
J: TRBJ2-7
V: TRBV19
size: NA
D: TRBD2

CDR3: CASTWTSGSLEEQYF
DNA: TGTGCCAGCACGTGGACTAGCGGGAGTTTGGAAGAGCAGTACTTC
length: 15
J: TRBJ2-7
V: TRBV6-1
size: many
D: TRBD2

CDR3: CSVDGWDRSGDYGYTF
DNA: TGCAGCGTTGATGGTTGGGACAGGTCTGGCGACTATGGCTACACCTTC
length: 16
J: TRBJ1-2
V: TRBV29-1
size: many
D: TRBD1

CDR3: CASSRGYYEQYF
DNA: TGTGCCAGCAGCCGAGGTTATTACGAGCAGTACTTC
length: 12
J: TRBJ2-7
V: TRBV12-3/TRBV12-4
size: few
D: NA

CDR3: CASSPGVGNSPLHF
DNA: TGTGCCAGCAGTCCAGGGGTTGGTAATTCACCCCTCCACTTT
length: 14
J: TRBJ1-6
V: TRBV27
size: NA
D: NA

CDR3: CASSSRGGLSNEKLFF
DNA: TGCGCCAGCAGTTCTCGGGGGGGCCTTTCTAATGAAAAACTGTTTTTT
length: 16
J: TRBJ1-4
V: TRBV4-1
size: NA
D: NA

CDR3: CASSRRPDRNNQPQHF
DNA: TGTGCCAGCAGTCGCCGACCCGACAGAAACAATCAGCCCCAGCATTTT
length: 16
J: TRBJ1-5
V: TRBV12-3/TRBV12-4
size: many
D: NA

CDR3: CASSDPGQLKGYTF
DNA: TGTGCCAGCAGTGACCCCGGACAGTTGAAAGGCTACACCTTC
length: 14
J: TRBJ1-2
V: TRBV25-1
size: NA
D: NA

CDR3: CASRRQGDTGELFF
DNA: TGTGCCAGCAGGAGACAGGGTGACACCGGGGAGCTGTTTTTT
length: 14
J: TRBJ2-2
V: TRBV12-3/TRBV12-4
size: many
D: TRBD1

CDR3: CASKAGQGMRPQETQYF
DNA: TGTGCCAGCAAGGCCGGACAGGGGATGCGCCCCCAAGAGACCCAGTACTTC
length: 17
J: TRBJ2-5
V: TRBV27
size: NA
D: TRBD1

CDR3: CAGKTLSNTEAFF
DNA: TGTGCCGGCAAGACACTTTCGAACACTGAAGCTTTCTTT
length: 13
J: TRBJ1-1
V: TRBV28
size: NA
D: NA

CDR3: CASSLEDRGYEQYF
DNA: TGTGCCAGCAGCTTAGAAGACAGGGGTTACGAGCAGTACTTC
length: 14
J: TRBJ2-7
V: TRBV11-2
size: many
D: TRBD1

CDR3: CASTPRQFSGANVLTF
DNA: TGTGCCAGTACCCCTCGACAGTTTTCTGGGGCCAACGTCCTGACTTTC
length: 16
J: TRBJ2-6
V: TRBV6-5
size: once
D: NA

CDR3: CASSPSIGRNTIYF
DNA: TGTGCCAGCAGCCCGTCCATAGGGCGAAACACCATATATTTT
length: 14
J: TRBJ1-3
V: TRBV11-2
size: NA
D: NA

CDR3: CASSLNGRGYTEAFF
DNA: TGCGCCAGCAGCTTGAACGGCAGGGGGTACACTGAAGCTTTCTTT
length: 15
J: TRBJ1-1
V: TRBV5-1
size: NA
D: TRBD1

CDR3: CASTETGDSYNEQFF
DNA: TGTGCCAGCACGGAGACAGGAGATTCCTACAATGAGCAGTTCTTC
length: 15
J: TRBJ2-1
V: TRBV2
size: few
D: NA

CDR3: CASSQNRGHEKLFF
DNA: TGTGCCAGCAGCCAGAACAGGGGACATGAAAAACTGTTTTTT
length: 14
J: TRBJ1-4
V: TRBV7-2
size: few
D: TRBD1

CDR3: CASSSGTGYEKLFF
DNA: TGTGCCAGCAGTTCCGGGACAGGATATGAAAAACTGTTTTTT
length: 14
J: TRBJ1-4
V: TRBV28
size: many
D: TRBD1

CDR3: CATNIRGRDTEAFF
DNA: TGTGCCACAAATATTCGGGGTAGGGACACTGAAGCTTTCTTT
length: 14
J: TRBJ1-1
V: TRBV3-1
size: few
D: NA

CDR3: CSVRDRGSNSPLHF
DNA: TGCAGCGTTAGGGACAGGGGGTCAAATTCACCCCTCCACTTT
length: 14
J: TRBJ1-6
V: TRBV29-1
size: NA
D: TRBD1

CDR3: CASSASMNSNQPQHF
DNA: TGTGCCAGCAGTGCTTCAATGAATAGCAATCAGCCCCAGCATTTT
length: 15
J: TRBJ1-5
V: TRBV2
size: many
D: NA

CDR3: CASSWFTGGANVLTF
DNA: TGTGCCAGCAGTTGGTTCACAGGGGGGGCCAACGTCCTGACTTTC
length: 15
J: TRBJ2-6
V: TRBV28
size: NA
D: NA

CDR3: CASSLVGRGGGASVNTEAFF
DNA: TGTGCCAGCAGTTTAGTAGGTAGGGGTGGGGGCGCATCCGTGAACACTGAAGCTTTCTTT
length: 20
J: TRBJ1-1
V: TRBV12-3/TRBV12-4
size: NA
D: NA

CDR3: CASMEHSYEQYF
DNA: TGTGCCAGCATGGAGCACTCCTACGAGCAGTACTTC
length: 12
J: TRBJ2-7
V: TRBV28
size: few
D: NA

CDR3: CASSLVAGGVQNIQYF
DNA: TGCGCCAGCAGCTTGGTGGCAGGGGGTGTTCAAAACATTCAGTACTTC
length: 16
J: TRBJ2-4
V: TRBV5-1
size: NA
D: TRBD1

CDR3: CASSLTKATYGYTF
DNA: TGTGCCAGCAGTTTAACCAAGGCTACCTATGGCTACACCTTC
length: 14
J: TRBJ1-2
V: TRBV2
size: NA
D: NA

CDR3: CASTKQGSGANVLTF
DNA: TGTGCCAGCACCAAACAGGGTTCTGGGGCCAACGTCCTGACTTTC
length: 15
J: TRBJ2-6
V: TRBV2
size: NA
D: NA

CDR3: CASSRGQLNYGYTF
DNA: TGTGCCAGCAGCCGCGGACAGCTAAACTATGGCTACACCTTC
length: 14
J: TRBJ1-2
V: TRBV3-1
size: few
D: NA

CDR3: CAISSDRVYRYTF
DNA: TGTGCCATCAGTTCGGACAGGGTATATCGCTACACCTTC
length: 13
J: TRBJ1-2
V: TRBV10-3
size: NA
D: TRBD1

CDR3: CASSQRDGHTEAFF
DNA: TGCGCCAGCAGCCAACGGGACGGCCATACTGAAGCTTTCTTT
length: 14
J: TRBJ1-1
V: TRBV4-1
size: few
D: NA

CDR3: CASSQGSGPQHF
DNA: TGTGCCAGCAGCCAAGGTAGCGGCCCCCAGCATTTT
length: 12
J: TRBJ1-5
V: TRBV3-1
size: NA
D: NA

CDR3: CSANFGEQYF
DNA: TGCAGTGCTAACTTCGGGGAGCAGTACTTC
length: 10
J: TRBJ2-7
V: TRBV20-1
size: NA
D: NA

CDR3: CASSLVPKKRRLITGELFF
DNA: TGTGCCAGCAGTTTGGTCCCAAAAAAGCGGAGACTTATCACCGGGGAGCTGTTTTTT
length: 19
J: TRBJ2-2
V: TRBV28
size: few
D: NA

CDR3: CASRRSIEETQYF
DNA: TGTGCCAGCCGTCGGTCGATTGAAGAGACCCAGTACTTC
length: 13
J: TRBJ2-5
V: TRBV6-1
size: few
D: NA